The clone carrying this T cell receptor (beta chain) was detected many times. The time point: newly diagnosed GD, antithyroid drugs for less than 3 months. Making the TCR library involved RNA that had been extracted from PBMCs. The data were taken from a study of regulatory T cells in long-lasting Graves disease. Study-level information: Antithyroid drug intake by newly diagnosed Graves' patients had lasted under 3 months.

The germline V gene encodes CDR1 SGHVS and CDR2 FQNEAQ. V was clipped by 4 bases and J by 0 bases; unmatched bases: 3. There are 15 residues in the CDR3. Assembly of TCR beta libraries relied on iRepertoire HTBI primers together with Arm-PCR of CDR3 regions. Using its own MiXCR run on the multiplex PCR reads, TCRdb lists one record per CDR3 protein. This sample yields roughly 400,000 distinct CDR3 sequences, of which approximately 15% are seen a single time; about 8.3% belongs to the top ten. These data were also filed under a second study, of T cells in Graves' hyperthyroidism and ophthalmopathy. Per that study: First-round RT-PCR of the TCR CDR3 relied on the HTBI primer set. The majority of expanded thyroid clonotypes above 0.001 also appeared in blood.

This TCR came from a woman in her thirties or forties with Graves disease. The chain joins TRBV7-8 to TRBJ2-1; 7 nucleotides line up with TRBD1. The sequencing used peripheral blood mononuclear cells (PBMCs), collected at new diagnosis, from a patient treated with antithyroid drugs. The CDR3 reads CASSSGGASYNEQFF. CDR3 DNA sequence: TGTGCCAGCAGCTCAGGGGGTGCCTCCTACAATGAGCAGTTCTTC.